This T cell receptor beta chain comes out of a study of CD8 T cells in ankylosing spondylitis. Whole-study results and caveats: The study looked at matched synovial fluid samples from ankylosing spondylitis patients. Disease-linked clones were reported to be significantly enriched there.

The CDR3 totals 12 residues. The V gene end was trimmed by 10 bases and the J gene end by 7 bases; junction bases not matched to a gene: 10. Germline lookup yields CDR1 ENHRY and CDR2 SYGVKD. The table lists this clonotype with many counts. Its cognate antigen is unknown. In making TCR beta libraries, quantitative 5'-RACE with molecular barcodes was used. TCRdb re-derived calls from the 5' RACE reads in MiXCR, one entry per CDR3 protein. The repertoire holds 150,000 to 200,000 distinct CDR3 sequences, with 10% to 15% as singletons. Sequenced sample: blood, either unsorted or a sorted T cell fraction (not recorded which). This clonotype was obtained from a female donor with ankylosing spondylitis or in good health (not recorded which). V and J are TRBV10-3 and TRBJ2-7; 7 bases are a match to TRBD2. For the CDR3, the DNA is TGTGCCAAAAGAGGGAGGGCCCGGGAGCAGTACTTC. It specifies CAKRGRAREQYF.